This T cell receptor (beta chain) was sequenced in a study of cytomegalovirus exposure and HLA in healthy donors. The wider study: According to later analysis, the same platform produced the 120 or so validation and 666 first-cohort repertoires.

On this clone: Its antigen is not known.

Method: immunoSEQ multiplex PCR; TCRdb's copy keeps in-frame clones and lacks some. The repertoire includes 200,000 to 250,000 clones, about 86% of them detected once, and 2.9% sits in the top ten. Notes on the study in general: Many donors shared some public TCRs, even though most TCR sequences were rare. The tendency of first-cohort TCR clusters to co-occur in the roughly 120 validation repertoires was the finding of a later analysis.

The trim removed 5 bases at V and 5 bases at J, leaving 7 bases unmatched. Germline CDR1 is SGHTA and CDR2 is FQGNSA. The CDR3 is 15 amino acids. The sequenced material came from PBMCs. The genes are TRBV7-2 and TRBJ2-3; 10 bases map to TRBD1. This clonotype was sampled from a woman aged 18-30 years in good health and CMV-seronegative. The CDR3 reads CASSQSGTGVDTQYF. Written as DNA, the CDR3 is TGTGCCAGCAGCCAATCCGGGACAGGGGTAGATACGCAGTATTTT.